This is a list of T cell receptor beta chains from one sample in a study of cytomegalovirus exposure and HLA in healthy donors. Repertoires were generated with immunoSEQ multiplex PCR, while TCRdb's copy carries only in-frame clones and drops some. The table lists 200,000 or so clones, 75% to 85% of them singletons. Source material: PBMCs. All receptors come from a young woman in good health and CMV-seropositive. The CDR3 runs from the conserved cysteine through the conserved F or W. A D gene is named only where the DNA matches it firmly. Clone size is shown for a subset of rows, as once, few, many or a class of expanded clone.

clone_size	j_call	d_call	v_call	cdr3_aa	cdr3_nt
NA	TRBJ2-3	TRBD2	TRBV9	CASREVRSGHSDTQYF	TGTGCCAGCAGGGAGGTGCGTAGCGGGCACTCAGATACGCAGTATTTT
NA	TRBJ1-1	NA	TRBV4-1	CASSRQGEAFF	TGCGCCAGCAGCCGGCAGGGGGAAGCTTTCTTT
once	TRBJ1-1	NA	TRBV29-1	CSVSRTDEAFF	TGCAGCGTTTCTCGGACTGATGAAGCTTTCTTT
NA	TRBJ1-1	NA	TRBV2	CASRRAGDTEAFF	TGTGCCAGCAGGAGGGCGGGGGACACTGAAGCTTTCTTT
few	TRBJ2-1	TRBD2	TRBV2	CASRGTSGVSEQFF	TGTGCCAGCAGGGGGACTAGCGGGGTAAGCGAGCAGTTCTTC
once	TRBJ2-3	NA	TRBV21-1	CANLRRTGVPTDTQYF	TGTGCCAACCTGCGGCGGACAGGGGTCCCCACAGATACGCAGTATTTT
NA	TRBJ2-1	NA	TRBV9	CASSPSPSYNEQFF	TGTGCCAGCAGCCCATCCCCCAGCTACAATGAGCAGTTCTTC
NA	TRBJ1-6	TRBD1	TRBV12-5	CASSDRDGSPLHF	TGTGCTAGCTCCGACAGGGATGGGTCACCCCTCCACTTT
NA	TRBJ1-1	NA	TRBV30	CAWTHWETEAFF	TGTGCCTGGACTCATTGGGAGACTGAAGCTTTCTTT
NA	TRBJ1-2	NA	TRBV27	CASKGRGVGGPYTF	TGTGCCAGCAAGGGACGGGGCGTCGGGGGACCCTACACCTTC
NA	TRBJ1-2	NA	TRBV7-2	CASSRFEGDWATF	TGTGCCAGCAGCCGCTTCGAAGGGGATTGGGCCACCTTC